This T cell receptor (beta chain) emerged from a study of tumor and adjacent non-tumor tissue in lung cancer. Study information: The patients, some ten men and several women, were roughly 30 to 76 with stage I to III disease.

A modified ARM-PCR protocol with three rounds of nested PCR amplified TCRbeta. TCRdb re-called the multiplex PCR reads through MiXCR, storing one row per CDR3 protein. The table lists 85,000 to 130,000 distinct CDR3 sequences, less than 75% of them singletons. This sample's RNA came from whole unsorted tissue. This non-tumor lung sample came from over 3 cm beyond the tumor edge. Newly diagnosed lung cancer patients had thoracic surgery in China, August–late 2014, without prior chemotherapy. This clonotype has more than one count but fewer than ten. A much more abundant neighbour one base away suggests this may be a read error. The final CDR3 position lacks the conserved phenylalanine or tryptophan, pointing to a likely read error. CDR3 length: 13 residues. Trimming took 7 bases from V and 1 from J, leaving 13 bases between them. Germline V gene lookup returns CDR1 SQVTM and CDR2 ANQGSEA.

The TCR was taken from a man aged 30-40 years with non-small cell lung cancer. The chain carries TRBV29-1 and TRBJ2-5; D possibly corresponds to TRBD1 (5 bases). Material: distant non-tumor lung tissue. The CDR3 DNA follows: TGCAGCGCAAGCCCGACAGCCCAAGAGACCCAGTACCTC. As protein: CSASPTAQETQYL.